This T cell receptor beta chain originates from a study of beta chain features in type 1 diabetes. Study context: Similarity in age, gender and cell yields was seen between patients and healthy donors.

To note about this clone: Antigen: not known.

Cell sorting via CD45RO/CCR7/CD25/CD127/CD95/CD27 was performed to obtain CD4+ naive, central memory, regulatory and stem cell-like memory cells. Germline values: CDR1 SGHTA, CDR2 FQGNSA. The germline V and J ends were trimmed by 0 bases and 8 bases, with 19 bases remaining between them. The CDR3 sequence is 16 residues long. The authors reverse transcribed all of the isolated RNA, so sequencing captured expressed TCRB transcripts. Some clones are missing from TCRdb's copy, which holds only in-frame ones; the method was immunoSEQ multiplex PCR. Of approximately 20,000 clones detected, approximately 57% appear once; the ten largest clones hold roughly 0.37%. Study outcomes and limitations: There were fewer insertions and more deletions at the VDJ junctions of type 1 diabetes patients. Moderate but significant shortening of TCRB CDR3s was recorded in all four CD4+ subsets from Type 1 diabetes patients. Patients' naive, central memory and Treg TCRB repertoires seemed closer to one another than those of healthy donors.

Specimen: stem cell memory CD4+ T cells from blood. V gene TRBV7-2 combines with J gene TRBJ1-1, with TRBD1 as a possible D gene (6 bases). The TCR comes from a man aged 18 to 30 with type 1 diabetes. The CDR3 reads CASSLAGTRGAGEAFF. In DNA, the CDR3 is TGTGCCAGCAGCTTAGCGGGAACTCGGGGGGCGGGGGAAGCTTTCTTT.